This T cell receptor (beta chain) was documented in a study of T cells after yellow fever vaccination. Study-level points and caveats: By day 5 rather than day 15, the secondary response had peaked, though it was weaker. Contamination by abundant bulk-population clonotypes could be present in FACS-sorted repertoires. Post-booster samples contained most primary-vaccination clones (about 95% CD4, around 88% CD8).

TCRdb re-called the 5' RACE reads with MiXCR, one entry per CDR3 protein. The sample includes 250,000 to 350,000 distinct CDR3 sequences, roughly 8.7% of them seen just once. The table lists this clonotype with many counts. Antigen unknown. This CDR3 region has 14 residues. Germline CDR1 LGHDT, CDR2 YNNKEL (reference sequence). The V and J ends lost 4 bases and 4 bases respectively, with 13 bases between them. This chain joins TRBV3-1 and TRBJ1-1, with D hard to call. The receptor comes from a man aged 18-30 years who received the YFV17D yellow fever vaccine. The sequenced sample was CD4+ T cells sorted from PBMCs, obtained 5 days after the yellow fever booster vaccination. The CDR3 spells CASSLDGIRTEAFF. CDR3 sequence (DNA): TGTGCCAGCAGCCTGGATGGGATTCGCACTGAAGCTTTCTTT.